These 23 T cell receptor beta chains share one sample of origin, sequenced in a study of cytomegalovirus exposure and HLA in healthy donors. PCR employed 60 Vbeta and 13 Jbeta primers. Produced via immunoSEQ multiplex PCR; TCRdb's table is partial and in-frame only. The data contain approximately 170,000 clones, 68% of them singletons. Sequencing was done on a sample of PBMCs. These receptors all stem from a woman under 30 in good health and CMV-seropositive.

The gene calls are TRBV29-1 and TRBJ1-1; no clear D. The CDR3 consists of 10 residues. V was clipped by 5 bases and J by 13 bases, with 14 bases between them. The germline gives CDR1 SQVTM, CDR2 ANQGSEA. The CDR3 spells CSVLSGLVFF. CDR3 sequence (DNA): TGCAGCGTTTTATCCGGTCTAGTTTTCTTT. Based on the CDR3 plus reference TRBV29-1 and TRBJ1-1, the full variable domain is SAVISQKPSRDICQRGTSLTIQCQVDSQVTMMFWYRQQPGQSLTLIATANQGSEATYESGFVIDKFPISRPNLTFSTLTVSNMSPEDSSIYLCSVLSGLVFFGQGTRLTVV.

Concerning this clone itself: Other DNA sequences in this specimen translate into the identical CDR3. The V call is TRBV9, the J call TRBJ1-1, with D uncertain. The V end was cut by 2 bases, the J end by 2 bases, with 7 bases between. The CDR3 spans 13 residues. Germline loops: CDR1 SGDLS, CDR2 YYNGEE. The CDR3 protein is CASSVAGNTEAFF. The DNA for the CDR3 is TGTGCCAGCAGCGTCGCGGGCAACACTGAAGCTTTCTTT.

The genes are TRBV6-5 and TRBJ2-2, with a possible D match to TRBD1 (6 bases). Trimming pared 5 bases from V and 5 bases from J, leaving 12 bases between. Germline CDR1 reads MNHEY; CDR2 reads SVGAGI. This CDR3 contains 14 residues. The CDR3 spells CASSVTTGTGELFF. CDR3 in DNA: TGTGCCAGCAGTGTGACCACAGGGACCGGGGAGCTGTTTTTT.

Of note for this clone: The same CDR3 arises from other DNA sequences in this sample as well. V gene TRBV29-1 combines with J gene TRBJ1-1; D is unclear. Trimming stripped 6 bases from V and 0 bases from J, with 14 bases between. Germline loops: CDR1 SQVTM, CDR2 ANQGSEA. This CDR3 has 14 amino acids. CDR3 nucleotides: TGCAGCGTGGAGGGATTGGGGATGAACACTGAAGCTTTCTTT. It translates to CSVEGLGMNTEAFF.

The chain links TRBV19 to TRBJ2-7; TRBD1 is a possible D gene (6 bases). This CDR3 contains 14 residues. Trimming cost V 4 bases and J 5 bases, with 15 bases left between them. Germline V gene data show CDR1 as LNHDA and CDR2 as SQIVND (reference sequence). CDR3 residues: CASSTSGTIDEQYF. The CDR3 nucleotides are TGTGCCAGTAGTACCTCCGGGACAATCGACGAGCAGTACTTC.

This clone was counted only a few times. This rearrangement joins TRBV27 to TRBJ2-3, with 8 bases that match TRBD1. Looked up from germline, CDR1 is MNHEY and CDR2 is SMNVEV (reference sequence). J was trimmed by 9 bases and V by 6 bases; bases with no gene match: 20. CDR3 length equals 17 residues. CDR3: CASSGQGLLLSRETQYF. In nucleotides, the CDR3 is TGTGCCAGCAGCGGACAGGGCCTCCTATTATCACGGGAGACGCAGTATTTT.

This clone occurred a few times. The chain recombines TRBV28 with TRBJ2-3, with 11 nucleotides matching TRBD1. Losses at the gene ends were 1 base for V and 4 bases for J; bases not matched to a gene: 4. The CDR3 sequence is 16 residues long. Per the germline V gene, CDR1 is MDHEN and CDR2 is SYDVKM. The CDR3 DNA reads TGTGCCAGCAGTTTATTGGGGACAGGGGGTCCAGATACGCAGTATTTT. Residues: CASSLLGTGGPDTQYF.

Of note for this clone: A read error may produce the germline difference seen at one junction end. The chain carries TRBV7-3 and TRBJ2-2; D perhaps matches TRBD2 (5 bases). CDR3 length: 15 residues. Germline CDR1 SGHTA, CDR2 FQGTGA. The CDR3 spells CASSLGVANTGELFF. DNA for the CDR3: TGTGCCAGCAGCTTAGGTGTGGCGAACACCGGGGAACTGTTTTTT.

This chain links TRBV5-1 with TRBJ2-7, with 10 bases aligning to TRBD2. Losses at the gene ends were 0 bases for V and 3 bases for J; bases not matched to a gene: 6. Germline lookup yields CDR1 SGHRS and CDR2 YFSETQ. The CDR3 runs 16 residues. CDR3 in amino acids: CASSLATSGAIYEQYF. The CDR3 DNA reads as TGCGCCAGCAGCTTGGCAACTAGCGGGGCCATCTACGAGCAGTACTTC. The whole variable domain, remainder taken from reference TRBV5-1 and TRBJ2-7, is KAGVTQTPRYLIKTRGQQVTLSCSPISGHRSVSWYQQTPGQGLQFLFEYFSETQRNKGNFPGRFSGRQFSNSRSEMNVSTLELGDSALYLCASSLATSGAIYEQYFGPGTRLTVT.

The chain couples TRBV19 to TRBJ2-2; no clear D gene. Germline lookup yields CDR1 LNHDA and CDR2 SQIVND (reference sequence). V was cut by 3 bases and J by 10 bases, with 9 bases left in between. This CDR3 contains 12 residues. The chain's CDR3 is CASSIAHLELFF. The CDR3 coding sequence is TGTGCCAGTAGTATTGCGCACTTGGAGCTGTTTTTT.

The chain couples TRBV5-1 to TRBJ2-2, with D unresolved. The CDR3 totals 12 residues. Trimming left V 0 bases short and J 6 bases short, with 3 bases between. The V gene's germline CDR1 is SGHRS and CDR2 YFSETQ. The CDR3 DNA follows: TGCGCCAGCAGCTTGGCAGCCGGGGAGCTGTTTTTT. It is translated as CASSLAAGELFF.

V is TRBV6-5 and J is TRBJ2-1, with 7 bases matching TRBD1. V was pared by 8 bases and J by 6 bases, with 10 bases of the junction left unmatched. Germline lookup yields CDR1 MNHEY and CDR2 SVGAGI. CDR3 length: 14 amino acids. The CDR3 sequence is CASHRGLSGNEQFF. DNA of the CDR3: TGTGCCAGCCACAGGGGTTTATCGGGCAATGAGCAGTTCTTC.

This clone was detected a few times. This chain links TRBV1 with TRBJ1-2; TRBD1 is the table's D call and was not checked against the DNA. TRBV1 is shown as a pseudogene. The CDR3 totals 17 residues. The CDR3 here is CTSSQEQGHHYNYGYTF. As DNA, the CDR3 is TGCACCAGCAGCCAAGAACAGGGGCATCATTATAACTATGGCTACACCTTC.

This chain connects TRBV2 to TRBJ2-1; maybe TRBD2 (5 bases). CDR3 length equals 12 residues. Germline V CDR1 and CDR2: SNHLY, FYNNEI. The V end was cut by 7 bases, the J end by 8 bases, with 12 bases between. The CDR3: CASTSEGYEQFF. The CDR3 nucleotides are TGTGCCAGCACCAGTGAGGGATATGAGCAGTTCTTC.

The chain carries TRBV2 and TRBJ1-5; TRBD1 matches 10 bases. The CDR3 has 18 residues. Trimming cost V 6 bases and J 6 bases; bases outside gene matches: 17. Germline loops: CDR1 SNHLY, CDR2 FYNNEI. The chain's CDR3 is CASSDSNRQGAFRQPQHF. The CDR3 nucleotides are TGTGCCAGCAGCGACAGCAATAGACAGGGGGCTTTTCGTCAGCCCCAGCATTTT. Supplemented by reference TRBV2 and TRBJ1-5, the full variable domain reads EPEVTQTPSHQVTQMGQEVILRCVPISNHLYFYWYRQILGQKVEFLVSFYNNEISEKSEIFDDQFSVERPDGSNFTLKIRSTKLEDSAMYFCASSDSNRQGAFRQPQHFGDGTRLSIL.

This clone was detected once. This chain links TRBV5-6 with TRBJ2-1; 11 positions agree with TRBD1. V dropped 4 bases and J dropped 8; count of bases not matched to a gene: 11. Germline V lookup: CDR1 SGHDT, CDR2 YYEEEE. This CDR3 contains 16 residues. CDR3 DNA sequence: TGTGCCAGCAGCATAATCGGGACAGGGGGTAGGTATGAGCAGTTCTTC. It specifies CASSIIGTGGRYEQFF.

The chain employs TRBV6-5 and TRBJ2-7; the D gene is possibly TRBD1 (5 bases). The CDR3 has 14 amino acids. CDR1 and CDR2 from the germline V gene are MNHEY and SVGAGI. Trimming shortened V by 2 bases and J by 5 bases, and 13 bases separated the two germline ends. The CDR3 nucleotides read TGTGCCAGCAGTTACCAACTAACAGGAGACGAGCAGTACTTC. This encodes CASSYQLTGDEQYF.

V gene TRBV4-2 combines with J gene TRBJ2-7; a weak D match, TRBD1 (6 bases). This CDR3 region has 15 residues. The germline gives CDR1 LGHNA, CDR2 YNFKEQ. V lost 0 bases to trimming and J lost 5 bases, with 14 bases between them. CDR3 region: CASSQDNREGDEQYF. The CDR3 coding sequence is TGTGCCAGCAGCCAAGATAACAGGGAAGGGGACGAGCAGTACTTC.

This clone is a singleton in its sample. The chain employs TRBV10-3 and TRBJ2-7; TRBD2 might be the D (5 bases). This CDR3 has 13 residues. V lost 10 bases and J 0 bases, leaving 13 bases between the germline ends. CDR1 is ENHRY and CDR2 is SYGVKD in the germline V gene. The CDR3 DNA follows: TGTGCCACCTTAGCGTTAAGCTCCTACGAGCAGTACTTC. It specifies CATLALSSYEQYF.

The CDR3: CASSKGTASSNQPQHF. The CDR3 bases are TGTGCCAGCAGCAAAGGGACAGCTAGCTCCAATCAGCCCCAGCATTTT. This chain links TRBV7-6 with TRBJ1-5; TRBD1 matches 7 bases. The V gene end was trimmed by 5 bases and the J gene end by 3 bases; junction bases not matched to a gene: 10. Germline assignment: CDR1 SGHVS and CDR2 FNYEAQ. This CDR3 is built from 16 residues. The complete variable domain, with remaining parts taken from reference TRBV7-6 and TRBJ1-5, reads GAGVSQSPRYKVTKRGQDVALRCDPISGHVSLYWYRQALGQGPEFLTYFNYEAQQDKSGLPNDRFSAERPEGSISTLTIQRTEQRDSAMYRCASSKGTASSNQPQHFGDGTRLSIL.

The gene calls are TRBV20-1 and TRBJ2-3; no firm D call. This CDR3 contains 11 residues. Germline V gives CDR1 DFQATT, CDR2 SNEGSKA (reference sequence). Deletions cut 3 bases from V and 5 bases from J, with 6 bases between. In nucleotides, the CDR3 is TGCAGTGCTAGCCGGAGAGATACGCAGTATTTT. It specifies CSASRRDTQYF.

In this sample, this clone turned up once. This rearrangement joins TRBV6-5 to TRBJ1-4; 9 bases line up with TRBD1. Germline V gives CDR1 MNHEY, CDR2 SVGAGI. The trim removed 7 bases at V and 7 bases at J, leaving 7 bases unmatched. CDR3 length equals 14 residues. CDR3 protein: CASTRTGQGEKLFF. The CDR3 DNA reads TGTGCCAGCACTAGGACGGGACAGGGTGAAAAACTGTTTTTT.

This chain uses TRBV30 with TRBJ2-3, with a possible D match to TRBD2 (6 bases). Germline values: CDR1 GTSNPN, CDR2 SVGIG (reference sequence). V dropped 1 base and J dropped 0 bases, with 11 bases sitting between them. The CDR3 contains 15 residues. CDR3: CAWSGASVSTDTQYF. Written as DNA, the CDR3 is TGTGCCTGGAGTGGGGCTAGCGTTAGCACAGATACGCAGTATTTT.